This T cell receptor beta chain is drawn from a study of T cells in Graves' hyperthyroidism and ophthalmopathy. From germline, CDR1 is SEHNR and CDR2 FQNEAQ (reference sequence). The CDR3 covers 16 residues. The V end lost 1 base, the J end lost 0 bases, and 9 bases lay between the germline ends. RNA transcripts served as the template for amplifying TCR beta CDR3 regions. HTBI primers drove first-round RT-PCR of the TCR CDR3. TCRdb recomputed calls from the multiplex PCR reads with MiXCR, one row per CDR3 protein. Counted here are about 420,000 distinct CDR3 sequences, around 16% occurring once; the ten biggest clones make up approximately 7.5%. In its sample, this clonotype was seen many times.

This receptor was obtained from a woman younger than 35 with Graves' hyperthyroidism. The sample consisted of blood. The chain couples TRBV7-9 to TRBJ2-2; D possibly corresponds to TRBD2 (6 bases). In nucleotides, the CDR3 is TGTGCCAGCAGCTTAGGGCGGGGCCCGAACACCGGGGAGCTGTTTTTT. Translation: CASSLGRGPNTGELFF.